These 3 T cell receptor beta chains originate from one sample sequenced in a study of cytomegalovirus exposure and HLA in healthy donors. Primers included in the PCR were 60 Vbeta and 13 Jbeta primers. Some clones are missing from TCRdb's copy, which holds only in-frame ones; the method was immunoSEQ multiplex PCR. The top ten clones hold 4.5% to 7.5% of a sample with around 180,000 clones, roughly 80% of them seen once. Sequencing was done on a sample of PBMCs. Every receptor here comes from a woman in her twenties or thirties in good health and CMV-seropositive.

V and J are TRBV19 and TRBJ1-4, with a tentative D call TRBD1 (5 bases). This CDR3 is 14 amino acids long. Trimming cost V 3 bases and J 5 bases, with 10 bases left between them. The germline gives CDR1 LNHDA, CDR2 SQIVND (reference sequence). CDR3 protein: CASSIGGANEKLFF. The DNA of the CDR3 is TGTGCCAGTAGTATCGGAGGGGCCAATGAAAAACTGTTTTTT.

This clone was observed a few times. CDR3 amino acids: CASSIGGGSNSPLHF. The CDR3 DNA reads TGTGCCAGCAGTATTGGGGGGGGTAGTAATTCACCCCTCCACTTT. The chain carries TRBV5-5 and TRBJ1-6; perhaps TRBD1 as D (5 bases). The CDR3 is 15 amino acids. Trimming shortened V by 5 bases and J by 6 bases, and 15 bases separated the two germline ends. Germline V gene data show CDR1 as SGHKS and CDR2 as YYEKEE (reference sequence).

The chain is built from TRBV9 and TRBJ2-7; 7 bases match TRBD2. The germline gives CDR1 SGDLS, CDR2 YYNGEE. V shed 4 bases and J 2 bases; nucleotides not matched to a gene: 9. The CDR3 runs to 15 residues. CDR3 region: CASSLGLDGTYEQYF. As DNA, the CDR3 is TGTGCCAGCAGCCTAGGACTAGACGGGACCTACGAGCAGTACTTC.